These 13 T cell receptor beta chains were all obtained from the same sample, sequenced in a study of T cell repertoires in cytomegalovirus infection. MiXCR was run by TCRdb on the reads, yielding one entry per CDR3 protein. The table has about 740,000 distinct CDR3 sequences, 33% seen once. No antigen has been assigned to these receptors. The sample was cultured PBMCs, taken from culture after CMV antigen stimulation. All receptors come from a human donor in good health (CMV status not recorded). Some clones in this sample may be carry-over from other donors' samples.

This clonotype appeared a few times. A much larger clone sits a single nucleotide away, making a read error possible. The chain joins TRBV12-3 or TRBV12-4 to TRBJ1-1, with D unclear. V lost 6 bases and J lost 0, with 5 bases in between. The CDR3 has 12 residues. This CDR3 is CASSAMNTEAFF. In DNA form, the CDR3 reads TGTGCCAGCAGCGCGATGAACACTGAAGCTTTCTTT.

The CDR3 bases are TGTGCCATCACCCTCACCAGGGACACTGAAGCTTTCTTT. Its translation is CAITLTRDTEAFF. The chain couples TRBV9 to TRBJ1-1, with D possibly TRBD1 on 5 matching bases. The germline V gene has CDR1 SGDLS and CDR2 YYNGEE. V dropped 9 bases and J dropped 3 bases, with 15 bases sitting between them. CDR3 length: 13 residues.

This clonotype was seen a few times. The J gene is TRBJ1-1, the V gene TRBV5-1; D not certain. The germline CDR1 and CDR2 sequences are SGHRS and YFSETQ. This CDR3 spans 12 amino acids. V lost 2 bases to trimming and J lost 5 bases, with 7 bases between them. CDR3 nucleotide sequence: TGCGCCAGCAGCTTTACGGGGACTGAAGCTTTCTTT. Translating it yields CASSFTGTEAFF.

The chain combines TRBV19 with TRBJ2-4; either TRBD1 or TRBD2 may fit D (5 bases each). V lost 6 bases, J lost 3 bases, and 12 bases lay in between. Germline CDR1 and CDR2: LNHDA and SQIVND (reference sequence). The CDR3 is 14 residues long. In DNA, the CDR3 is TGTGCCAGTAGCTTAATTGGGGGCAAAAACATTCAGTACTTC. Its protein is CASSLIGGKNIQYF. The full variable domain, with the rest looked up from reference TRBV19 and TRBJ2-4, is DGGITQSPKYLFRKEGQNVTLSCEQNLNHDAMYWYRQDPGQGLRLIYYSQIVNDFQKGDIAEGYSVSREKKESFPLTVTSAQKNPTAFYLCASSLIGGKNIQYFGAGTRLSVL.

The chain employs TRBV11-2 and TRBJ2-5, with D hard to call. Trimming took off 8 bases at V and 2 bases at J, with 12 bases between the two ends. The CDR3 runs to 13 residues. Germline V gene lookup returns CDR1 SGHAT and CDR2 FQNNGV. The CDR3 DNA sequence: TGTGCCAGCGGTAGGGAACGACAAGAGACCCAGTACTTC. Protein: CASGRERQETQYF.

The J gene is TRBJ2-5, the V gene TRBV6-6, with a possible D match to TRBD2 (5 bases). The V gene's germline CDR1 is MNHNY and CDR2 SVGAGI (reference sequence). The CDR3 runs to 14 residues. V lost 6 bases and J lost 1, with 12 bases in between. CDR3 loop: CASREPGSQETQYF. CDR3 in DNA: TGTGCCAGCAGGGAACCGGGGAGCCAAGAGACCCAGTACTTC.

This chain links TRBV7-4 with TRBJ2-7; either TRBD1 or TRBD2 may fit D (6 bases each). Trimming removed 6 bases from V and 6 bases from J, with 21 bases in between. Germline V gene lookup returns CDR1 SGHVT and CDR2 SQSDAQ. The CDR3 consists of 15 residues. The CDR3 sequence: CASSGDAQGGVEQYF. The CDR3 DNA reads TGTGCCAGCAGTGGGGACGCACAGGGAGGCGTCGAGCAGTACTTC.

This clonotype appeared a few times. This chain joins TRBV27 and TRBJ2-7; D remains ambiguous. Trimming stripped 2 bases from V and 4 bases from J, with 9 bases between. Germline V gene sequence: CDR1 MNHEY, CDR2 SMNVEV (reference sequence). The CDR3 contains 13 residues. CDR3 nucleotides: TGTGCCAGCAGTTTAAAGGCAGATTACGAGCAGTACTTC. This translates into CASSLKADYEQYF.

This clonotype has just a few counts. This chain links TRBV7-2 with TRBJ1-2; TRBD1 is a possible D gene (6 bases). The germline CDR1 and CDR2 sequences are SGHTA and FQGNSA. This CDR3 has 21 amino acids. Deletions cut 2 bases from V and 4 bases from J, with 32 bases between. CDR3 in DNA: TGTGCCAGCAGCTTATTTTACCATGGGACAATCTGGGCGGTGACCCCCTATGGCTACACCTTC. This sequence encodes CASSLFYHGTIWAVTPYGYTF. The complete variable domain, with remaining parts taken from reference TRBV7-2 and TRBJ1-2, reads GAGVSQSPSNKVTEKGKDVELRCDPISGHTALYWYRQSLGQGLEFLIYFQGNSAPDKSGLPSDRFSAERTGGSVSTLTIQRTQQEDSAVYLCASSLFYHGTIWAVTPYGYTFGSGTRLTVV.

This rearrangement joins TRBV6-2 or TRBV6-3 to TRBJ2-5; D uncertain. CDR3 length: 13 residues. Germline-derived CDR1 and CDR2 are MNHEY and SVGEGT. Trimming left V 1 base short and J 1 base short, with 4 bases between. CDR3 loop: CASSYWTQETQYF. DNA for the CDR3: TGTGCCAGCAGTTACTGGACCCAAGAGACCCAGTACTTC.

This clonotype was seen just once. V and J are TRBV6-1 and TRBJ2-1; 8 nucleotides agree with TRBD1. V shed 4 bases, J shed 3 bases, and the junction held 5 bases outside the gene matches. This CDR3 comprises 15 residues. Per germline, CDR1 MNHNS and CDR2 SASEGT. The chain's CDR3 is CASSGQGLGYNEQFF. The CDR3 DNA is TGTGCCAGCAGTGGACAGGGGTTGGGCTACAATGAGCAGTTCTTC.

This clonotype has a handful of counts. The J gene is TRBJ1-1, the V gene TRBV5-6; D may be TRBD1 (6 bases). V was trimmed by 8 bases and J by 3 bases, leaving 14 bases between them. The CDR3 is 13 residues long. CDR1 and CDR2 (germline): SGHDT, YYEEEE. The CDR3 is CASTWTVDTEAFF. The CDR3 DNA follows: TGTGCCAGTACTTGGACAGTGGACACTGAAGCTTTCTTT.

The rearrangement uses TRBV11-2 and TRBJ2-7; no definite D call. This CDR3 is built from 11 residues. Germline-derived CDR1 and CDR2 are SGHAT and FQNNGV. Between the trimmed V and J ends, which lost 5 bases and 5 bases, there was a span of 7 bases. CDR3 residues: CASSTRNEQYF. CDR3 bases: TGTGCCAGCAGCACCCGAAACGAGCAGTACTTC.